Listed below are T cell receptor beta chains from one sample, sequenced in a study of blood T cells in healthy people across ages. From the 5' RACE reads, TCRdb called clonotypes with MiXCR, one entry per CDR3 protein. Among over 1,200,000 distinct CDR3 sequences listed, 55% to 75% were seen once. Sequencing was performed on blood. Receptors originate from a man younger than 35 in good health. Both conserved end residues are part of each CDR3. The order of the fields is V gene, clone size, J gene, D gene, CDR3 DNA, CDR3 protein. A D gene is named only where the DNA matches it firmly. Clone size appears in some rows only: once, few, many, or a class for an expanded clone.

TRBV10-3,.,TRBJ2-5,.,TGTGCCATCAAGGAAGGTCCTGGGGGTGAAGGGCAAGAGACCCAGTACTTC,CAIKEGPGGEGQETQYF
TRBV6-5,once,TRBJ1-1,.,TGTGCCAGCAGTTACTCGAGGTCGAACACTGAAGCTTTCTTT,CASSYSRSNTEAFF
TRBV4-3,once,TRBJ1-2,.,TGCGCCAGCAGCCAAGATCGGACAGACCTTATGGGCTACACCTTC,CASSQDRTDLMGYTF
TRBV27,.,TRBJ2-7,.,TGTGCCAGCAGAACTACCGGGACAACCTACGAGCAGTACTTC,CASRTTGTTYEQYF
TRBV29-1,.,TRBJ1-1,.,TGCAGCGCTGCCGAGATAGGTGTGAACACTGAAGCTTTCTTT,CSAAEIGVNTEAFF
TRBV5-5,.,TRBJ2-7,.,TGTACCAGCAGCTTGTACGGTCAGCGAACCCCCTCCTACGAGCAGTACTTC,CTSSLYGQRTPSYEQYF
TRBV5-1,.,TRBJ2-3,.,TGCGCCAGCAGCTTAAGCGGATCCGGCACAGATACGCAGTATTTT,CASSLSGSGTDTQYF
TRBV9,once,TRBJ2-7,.,TGTGCCAGCAGCGTAGTTGCCGGTGGTGAGCAGTACTTC,CASSVVAGGEQYF
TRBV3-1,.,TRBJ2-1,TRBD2,TGTGCCAGCGCGGGACTAGCGGCAATCAATGAGCAGTTCTTC,CASAGLAAINEQFF
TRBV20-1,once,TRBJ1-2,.,TGCAGTGCCTTGGCAGAAGGTGTTTCGGATGGCTACACCTTC,CSALAEGVSDGYTF
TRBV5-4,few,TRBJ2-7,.,TGTGCCAGCAGCACTGGCGGGTTCGAGCAGTACTTC,CASSTGGFEQYF
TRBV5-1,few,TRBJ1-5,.,TGCGCCAGCAGCTTGGGTTGGGAGGGCAATCAGCCCCAGCATTTT,CASSLGWEGNQPQHF
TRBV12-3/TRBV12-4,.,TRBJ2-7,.,TGTGCCAGCAGTTTACGCACGGCTCAATCCTACGAGCAGTACTTC,CASSLRTAQSYEQYF
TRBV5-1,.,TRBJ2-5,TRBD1,TGCGCCAGCAGCAACGAAGACAGGGTCCAAGAGACCCAGTACTTC,CASSNEDRVQETQYF
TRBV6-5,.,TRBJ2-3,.,TGTGCCAGCAGTTACGGTGGGAGGGGGGGCACAGATACGCAGTATTTT,CASSYGGRGGTDTQYF
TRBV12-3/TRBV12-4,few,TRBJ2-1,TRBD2,TGTGCCAGCAGTTTTAGCGGGGGGATCTACAATGAGCAGTTCTTC,CASSFSGGIYNEQFF
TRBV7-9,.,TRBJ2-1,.,TGTGCCAGCAGCTTGATTTTGGCCACCTACAATGAGCAGTTCTTC,CASSLILATYNEQFF
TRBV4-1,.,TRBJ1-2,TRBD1,TGCGCCAGCAGCCAAGATCGATATGGGGACAGCAGCTATGGCTACACCTTC,CASSQDRYGDSSYGYTF
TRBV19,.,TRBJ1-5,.,TGTGCCAGTAGTATAGGAATATCGGGCAATCAGCCCCAGCATTTT,CASSIGISGNQPQHF
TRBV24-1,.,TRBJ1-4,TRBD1,TGTGCCACCAGTGATCCGGGACAGGGGGCCGAAAAACTGTTTTTT,CATSDPGQGAEKLFF
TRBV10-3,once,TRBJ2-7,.,TGTGCCATCAGTAAAGGGGGGGACGGAGCCTACGAGCAGTACTTC,CAISKGGDGAYEQYF
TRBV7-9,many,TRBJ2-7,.,TGTGCCAGCAGCGGGACCGTATACGAGCAGTACTTC,CASSGTVYEQYF
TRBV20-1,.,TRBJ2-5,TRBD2,TGCAGTGCTAGAGATCCTTCAGCGGGAAAAGAGACCCAGTACTTC,CSARDPSAGKETQYF
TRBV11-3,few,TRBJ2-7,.,TGTGCCAGCAGGGGGCCCTTCGAGCAGTACTTC,CASRGPFEQYF
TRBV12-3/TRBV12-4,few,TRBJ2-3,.,TGTGCCAGCACCCTCGGAGTGACTAGCACAGATACGCAGTATTTT,CASTLGVTSTDTQYF
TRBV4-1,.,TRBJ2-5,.,TGCGCCAGCAGCCAAGCGTTAGGGGGGCCAGAGACCCAGTACTTC,CASSQALGGPETQYF
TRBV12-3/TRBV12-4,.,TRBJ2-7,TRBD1,TGTGCCAGCAGTTCCCCCGACCAGGGGGCGAACTACGAGCAGTACTTC,CASSSPDQGANYEQYF
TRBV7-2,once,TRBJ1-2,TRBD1,TGTGCCAGCAGCTTATATGGGGGACAGATCTATGGCTACACCTTC,CASSLYGGQIYGYTF
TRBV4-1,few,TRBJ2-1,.,TGCGCCAGCAGCCAAGTTCCCGAGAATGAGCAGTTCTTC,CASSQVPENEQFF
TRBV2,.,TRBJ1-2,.,TGTGCCAGCAAGGGGAACGGACTCTATGGCTACACCTTC,CASKGNGLYGYTF
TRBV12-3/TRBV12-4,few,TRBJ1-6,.,TGTGCCAGCAGTTTGATTCGGAATTCACCCCTCCACTTT,CASSLIRNSPLHF
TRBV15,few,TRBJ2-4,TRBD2,TGTGCCACCAGCGTAGCGGGACGACGGAGTTTGCTGGACATTCAGTACTTC,CATSVAGRRSLLDIQYF
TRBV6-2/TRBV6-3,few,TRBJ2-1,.,TGTGCCAGCAGTGACGGGGCAGGGTCGGATGAGCAGTTCTTC,CASSDGAGSDEQFF
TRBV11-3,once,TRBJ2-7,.,TGTGCCAGCAGCTTGGGTCCAGGGATGGACTACGAGCAGTACTTC,CASSLGPGMDYEQYF
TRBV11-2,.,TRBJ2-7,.,TGTGCCAGCAGCTCCTGGGAGCGATCCTACGAGCAGTACTTC,CASSSWERSYEQYF
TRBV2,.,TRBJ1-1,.,TGTGCCAGCAGTGAACTGTCGTACATGAACACTGAAGCTTTCTTT,CASSELSYMNTEAFF
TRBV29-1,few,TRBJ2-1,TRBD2,TGCAGCGTTGCCGGTGATTTGCGGGAGATGCAGTCCTACAATGAGCAGTTCTTC,CSVAGDLREMQSYNEQFF